One and the same sample provided the 28 T cell receptor beta chains below, sequenced in a study of blood T cell repertoires in COVID-19. Measured with immunoSEQ multiplex PCR; TCRdb has only the in-frame clones, and not every one. Of hundreds of thousands of clones in the sample, about 80% were seen once. The source material was peripheral blood. Receptors originate from a woman over 75 with acute or convalescent COVID-19.

The chain has TRBV7-9 and TRBJ1-2; D is ambiguous. Germline CDR1 and CDR2: SEHNR and FQNEAQ (reference sequence). The CDR3 runs to 16 residues. V lost 1 base, J lost 7 bases, and 19 bases lay in between. The DNA for the CDR3 is TGTGCCAGCAGCTTAGATAGCGCGAAGGCCTCGGGTGGCTACACCTTC. It translates to CASSLDSAKASGGYTF.

This clone was detected a few times. The J gene is TRBJ1-1, the V gene TRBV12-3 or TRBV12-4; D gene uncertain. The CDR3 has 10 residues. Trimming removed 5 bases at V and 7 bases at J, with 5 bases between. The CDR3 coding sequence is TGTGCCAGCAGTCCAGGTGAAGCTTTCTTT. It yields the protein CASSPGEAFF.

Of note for this clone: The same CDR3 also results from other DNA sequences found in this sample. The V call is TRBV6-5, the J call TRBJ1-2, with 7 bases identical to TRBD1. The CDR3 covers 12 residues. The germline V gene encodes CDR1 MNHEY and CDR2 SVGAGI. The junction had 1 base not matched to a gene; V was cut back by 6 bases and J by 3 bases. The CDR3 sequence is CASRTGDYGYTF. In DNA, the CDR3 is TGTGCCAGCAGAACAGGGGACTATGGCTACACCTTC.

This rearrangement joins TRBV3-1 (or the pseudogene TRBV3-2) to TRBJ1-5, with TRBD1 identical over 7 bases. V was clipped by 4 bases and J by 6 bases; unmatched bases: 9. The CDR3 covers 15 residues. Germline V gene data show CDR1 as LGHDT and CDR2 as YNNKEL (reference sequence). CDR3 loop: CASSLGDRDSQPQHF. The CDR3 bases are TGTGCCAGCAGCCTAGGAGACAGGGATAGTCAGCCCCAGCATTTT.

This chain links TRBV7-2 with TRBJ2-1; tentative D call: TRBD2 (6 bases). Germline V gene sequence: CDR1 SGHTA, CDR2 FQGNSA. CDR3 size: 15 residues. Trimming took 5 bases from V and 7 from J, leaving 18 bases between them. The CDR3 loop reads CASSPGGVSGNEQFF. CDR3 coding DNA: TGTGCCAGCAGCCCCGGCGGGGTCTCGGGGAATGAGCAGTTCTTC.

The chain combines TRBV6-1 with TRBJ1-2; D gene uncertain. V was pared by 2 bases and J by 2 bases, with 6 bases between. CDR1 and CDR2 from the germline V gene are MNHNS and SASEGT. The CDR3 length is 13 residues. CDR3 sequence reads: CASSEPENYGYTF. For the CDR3, the DNA is TGTGCCAGCAGTGAACCGGAGAACTATGGCTACACCTTC.

The chain has TRBV28 and TRBJ2-1; D might be TRBD2 (6 bases). Trimming stripped 5 bases from V and 5 bases from J, with 16 bases between. Germline V gene data show CDR1 as MDHEN and CDR2 as SYDVKM. The CDR3 is made up of 15 amino acids. CDR3: CASSSGLAINNEQFF. The CDR3 coding sequence is TGTGCCAGCAGTAGCGGGCTAGCGATTAACAATGAGCAGTTCTTC.

The chain is built from TRBV11-2 and TRBJ1-1; the match to TRBD1 covers 8 bases. The CDR3 consists of 16 residues. The V gene end was trimmed by 1 base and the J gene end by 2 bases; junction bases not matched to a gene: 6. Germline CDR1 reads SGHAT; CDR2 reads FQNNGV. CDR3 sequence (DNA): TGTGCCAGCAGCTTAGCTACCCCAGGGGGCAACACTGAAGCTTTCTTT. Translation gives CASSLATPGGNTEAFF.

The rearrangement joins TRBV25-1 to TRBJ1-6; D is uncertain. Germline CDR1 MGHDK, CDR2 SYGVNS. The V end was cut by 2 bases, the J end by 7 bases, with 12 bases between. The CDR3 contains 15 residues. In DNA, the CDR3 is TGTGCCAGCAGTGAAAGTAACAGAAAGAATTCACCCCTCCACTTT. Its translation: CASSESNRKNSPLHF.

This clone is a singleton in its sample. This chain uses TRBV5-1 with TRBJ1-3; D is ambiguous. CDR3 size: 15 residues. Germline loops: CDR1 SGHRS, CDR2 YFSETQ. V lost 4 bases and J 2 bases, leaving 13 bases between the germline ends. CDR3 sequence: CASSARGDTGNTIYF. As DNA, the CDR3 is TGCGCCAGCAGCGCGAGAGGAGATACTGGAAACACCATATATTTT.

The chain carries TRBV2 and TRBJ1-6; D is possibly TRBD1 (5 bases). This CDR3 spans 12 amino acids. V was clipped by 6 bases and J by 8 bases, with 8 bases between them. The germline gives CDR1 SNHLY, CDR2 FYNNEI. CDR3 bases: TGTGCCAGCAGGACAGACTATTCACCCCTCCACTTT. It encodes CASRTDYSPLHF.

This chain uses TRBV5-1 with TRBJ2-7; D is undetermined. Per the germline V gene, CDR1 is SGHRS and CDR2 is YFSETQ. Trimming took off 0 bases at V and 6 bases at J, with 7 bases between the two ends. The CDR3 spans 12 residues. CDR3: CASSLASREQYF. The CDR3 bases are TGCGCCAGCAGCTTGGCCTCCCGCGAGCAGTACTTC.

This chain links TRBV6-5 with TRBJ2-1; the match to TRBD2 covers 10 bases. Unmatched junction bases numbered 9, after V lost 7 bases and J lost 9 bases. Germline V lookup: CDR1 MNHEY, CDR2 SVGAGI. This CDR3 has 14 residues. CDR3 sequence (DNA): TGTGCCAGCAATCTAGCGGGAGAATCGGGTGAGCAGTTCTTC. Amino acid sequence: CASNLAGESGEQFF.

This clone was counted once. This chain uses TRBV2 with TRBJ1-6; D is unresolved. The germline gives CDR1 SNHLY, CDR2 FYNNEI. The CDR3 is made up of 14 amino acids. The V and J ends lost 4 bases and 6 bases respectively, with 10 bases between them. CDR3 sequence (DNA): TGTGCCAGCAGTGTTACAAATCTTAATTCACCCCTCCACTTT. Protein sequence: CASSVTNLNSPLHF.

The rearrangement uses TRBV5-1 and TRBJ1-6; D is ambiguous. There are 14 residues in the CDR3. Germline V gene data show CDR1 as SGHRS and CDR2 as YFSETQ. V gave up 2 bases and J gave up 6 bases, with 9 bases separating them. Here the CDR3 DNA reads TGCGCCAGCAGCTTTACCTTACTTAATTCACCCCTCCACTTT. It specifies CASSFTLLNSPLHF.

This chain joins TRBV6-6 and TRBJ2-6; TRBD2 is a possible D gene (6 bases). Looked up from germline, CDR1 is MNHNY and CDR2 is SVGAGI (reference sequence). The CDR3 sequence is 18 residues long. V was clipped by 6 bases and J by 0 bases, with 18 bases between them. In DNA, the CDR3 is TGTGCCAGCAGCCGAAACCGCGGAGGGAGCTCTGGGGCCAACGTCCTGACTTTC. This translates into CASSRNRGGSSGANVLTF.

This clone was seen a few times. The rearrangement joins TRBV9 to TRBJ2-5; a weak D match, TRBD2 (7 bases). The germline V and J ends were trimmed by 3 bases and 5 bases, with 14 bases remaining between them. The CDR3 runs 14 residues. Germline lookup yields CDR1 SGDLS and CDR2 YYNGEE. In DNA form, the CDR3 reads TGTGCCAGCAGCGCGGGGGGCTACGGGGAGACCCAGTACTTC. This sequence encodes CASSAGGYGETQYF. The whole variable domain, filled in from reference TRBV9 and TRBJ2-5, reads DSGVTQTPKHLITATGQRVTLRCSPRSGDLSVYWYQQSLDQGLQFLIQYYNGEERAKGNILERFSAQQFPDLHSELNLSSLELGDSALYFCASSAGGYGETQYFGPGTRLLVL.

The chain combines TRBV2 with TRBJ2-3; tentative D call: TRBD1 (6 bases). This CDR3 has 18 amino acids. V lost 8 bases to trimming and J lost 0 bases, with 24 bases between them. CDR1 and CDR2 (germline): SNHLY, FYNNEI. CDR3 loop: CASLWGQGGLWSTDTQYF. The CDR3 DNA reads as TGTGCCAGCCTATGGGGGCAGGGTGGTCTTTGGAGCACAGATACGCAGTATTTT.

This clone was seen a single time. The sample has other DNA sequences that encode this CDR3 too. The chain recombines TRBV5-1 with TRBJ1-1; the D is unclear. The V gene lost 1 base and the J gene lost 1 base, with 8 bases spanning the gap. This CDR3 is built from 14 residues. Germline lookup yields CDR1 SGHRS and CDR2 YFSETQ. CDR3 nucleotide sequence: TGCGCCAGCAGCTTGTATCCAGGGAACACTGAAGCTTTCTTT. Protein sequence: CASSLYPGNTEAFF.

The chain employs TRBV2 and TRBJ2-1; TRBD2 matches at 7 bases. This CDR3 comprises 15 residues. J gave up 9 bases and V 3 bases, and 11 bases lay outside the gene matches. Germline V gene lookup returns CDR1 SNHLY and CDR2 FYNNEI. The CDR3 DNA follows: TGTGCCAGCAGTGACGCGACTAGCAACATAGGTGAGCAGTTCTTC. This sequence encodes CASSDATSNIGEQFF.

This clone was seen at least ten times. The chain couples TRBV6-2 or TRBV6-3 to TRBJ1-2; D might be TRBD1 (6 bases). Deletions cut 4 bases from V and 7 bases from J, with 22 bases between. Germline V gene sequence: CDR1 MNHEY, CDR2 SVGEGT. This CDR3 comprises 16 residues. The CDR3 spells CASSSASQGRVSGYTF. CDR3 coding DNA: TGTGCCAGCAGTTCCGCCTCTCAGGGGAGGGTCAGTGGCTACACCTTC.

This clone was observed once. The CDR3: CASDRMNTEAFF. Written as DNA, the CDR3 is TGTGCCAGCGACAGGATGAACACTGAAGCTTTCTTT. The V gene is TRBV2, the J gene TRBJ1-1, with a possible D match to TRBD1 (6 bases). The V and J ends lost 8 bases and 0 bases respectively, with 7 bases between them. This CDR3 has 12 residues. Germline V CDR1 and CDR2: SNHLY, FYNNEI.

The chain combines TRBV19 with TRBJ1-5; weak D call: TRBD1 (6 bases). Looked up from germline, CDR1 is LNHDA and CDR2 is SQIVND (reference sequence). V shed 9 bases and J shed 0 bases, with 12 bases lying between them. The CDR3 length is 14 residues. CDR3 sequence (DNA): TGTGCCAGCACCGGACAGATTAGCAATCAGCCCCAGCATTTT. Translating gives CASTGQISNQPQHF. Full variable domain (rest looked up from reference TRBV19 and TRBJ1-5): DGGITQSPKYLFRKEGQNVTLSCEQNLNHDAMYWYRQDPGQGLRLIYYSQIVNDFQKGDIAEGYSVSREKKESFPLTVTSAQKNPTAFYLCASTGQISNQPQHFGDGTRLSIL.

The chain links TRBV2 to TRBJ1-2; 8 nucleotides line up with TRBD1. Germline lookup yields CDR1 SNHLY and CDR2 FYNNEI. V shed 8 bases and J 3 bases; nucleotides not matched to a gene: 5. This CDR3 has 13 amino acids. The CDR3 coding sequence is TGTGCCAGCCTTGAGGACAGGGACTATGGCTACACCTTC. This codes for CASLEDRDYGYTF.

This chain links TRBV4-3 with TRBJ1-1; tentative D call: TRBD1 (5 bases). This CDR3 comprises 16 residues. V lost 0 bases and J 1 base, leaving 12 bases between the germline ends. Looked up from germline, CDR1 is LGHNA and CDR2 is YSLEER. CDR3 amino acids: CASSQDGARANTEAFF. For the CDR3, the DNA is TGCGCCAGCAGCCAAGATGGGGCCAGGGCGAACACTGAAGCTTTCTTT.

The table lists this clone with many counts. The chain recombines TRBV6-5 with TRBJ1-3; TRBD1 matches at 7 bases. Germline V gene data show CDR1 as MNHEY and CDR2 as SVGAGI. The CDR3 totals 14 residues. V lost 7 bases, J lost 5 bases, and 8 bases stayed unmatched. The CDR3 coding sequence is TGTGCCAGCAAGTCCGGACAGGCCAGAAACACCATATATTTT. Protein product: CASKSGQARNTIYF.

This clone came up a few times. V is TRBV7-2 and J is TRBJ1-1; 7 nucleotides match TRBD1. CDR3 length equals 15 residues. J gave up 2 bases and V 5 bases, and 8 bases lay outside the gene matches. Germline values: CDR1 SGHTA, CDR2 FQGNSA. The CDR3 DNA follows: TGTGCCAGCAGCCCGGACGGGACAGTCAACACTGAAGCTTTCTTT. Translated: CASSPDGTVNTEAFF.

This clone was counted only a few times. The J gene is TRBJ1-2, the V gene TRBV11-2; no clear D gene. The V end lost 1 base, the J end lost 4 bases, and 19 bases lay between the germline ends. The germline gives CDR1 SGHAT, CDR2 FQNNGV. The CDR3 extends over 17 amino acids. The CDR3 is CASSLAGRADRLYGYTF. In DNA, the CDR3 is TGTGCCAGCAGCTTAGCTGGGCGGGCAGACCGACTCTATGGCTACACCTTC.